The T cell receptor (beta chain) described here comes from a study of T-cell reconstitution after alpha-beta-depleted transplantation in children. Unique molecular identifiers were incorporated when the TCRbeta library was constructed. TCRdb used MiXCR to reprocess the PCR reads, holding one entry per CDR3 protein. Of 300,000 to 400,000 distinct CDR3 sequences in the sample, around 15% were seen once. V was pared by 0 bases and J by 0 bases, with 6 bases of the junction left unmatched. This CDR3 has 17 amino acids. The germline gives CDR1 SGHDN, CDR2 FVKESK. The chain carries TRBV14 and TRBJ1-2; 8 bases map to TRBD1. This sample comprised PBMCs, mostly from graft donor cells, obtained 360 days after TCRalphabeta/CD19-depleted stem cell transplant. The origin of this receptor is a male patient between 2 and 10 years old who had a stem cell transplant for acute lymphoblastic leukemia, so the T cells may come from the graft donor. The CDR3 coding sequence is TGTGCCAGCAGCCAAGAGGCCAGGGGGCGAACTAACTATGGCTACACCTTC. The encoded protein is CASSQEARGRTNYGYTF.